A single sample is the source of the 21 T cell receptor beta chains below, sequenced in a study of T cell repertoires in cytomegalovirus infection. Each CDR3 protein is one row after TCRdb ran MiXCR on the reads. Of 150,000 or so distinct CDR3 sequences in the sample, more than 25% were seen once. The antigens for these receptors are not known. The source material was CD8+ T cells from cultured PBMCs, sampled from culture after CMV antigen stimulation. These receptors were collected from a human donor in good health (CMV status not recorded). Some clones in this sample may be carry-over from other donors' samples.

This clonotype was counted a few times. V and J are TRBV11-3 and TRBJ1-1, with TRBD1 identical over 8 bases. The CDR3 has 14 amino acids. The J segment lost 5 bases and the V segment lost 4 bases, leaving 6 bases of the junction unmatched. Germline V gene data show CDR1 as SGHNT and CDR2 as YENEEA. CDR3 coding DNA: TGTGCCAGCAGCTCTACAGGGGGTGGTACTGAAGCTTTCTTT. This encodes CASSSTGGGTEAFF.

This clonotype was recorded only once. The gene calls are TRBV6-2 or TRBV6-3 and TRBJ2-7; 11 bases fit TRBD2. With 4 bases clipped from V and 4 bases from J, the junction kept 9 bases outside the gene matches. Germline V gives CDR1 MNHEY, CDR2 SVGEGT. This CDR3 has 16 amino acids. Here the CDR3 DNA reads TGTGCCAGCAGTTTACCTTCTAGCGGGGGGACGTACGAGCAGTACTTC. It codes for CASSLPSSGGTYEQYF.

The V and J genes are TRBV19 and TRBJ1-6; D is perhaps TRBD1 (5 bases). CDR1 and CDR2 (germline): LNHDA, SQIVND (reference sequence). The CDR3 length is 15 residues. Trimming pared 4 bases from V and 8 bases from J, leaving 15 bases between. The DNA for the CDR3 is TGTGCCAGTAGTAAAGGGGTTCTGACGGATTCACCCCTCCACTTT. Protein: CASSKGVLTDSPLHF. Supplemented by reference TRBV19 and TRBJ1-6, the full variable domain reads DGGITQSPKYLFRKEGQNVTLSCEQNLNHDAMYWYRQDPGQGLRLIYYSQIVNDFQKGDIAEGYSVSREKKESFPLTVTSAQKNPTAFYLCASSKGVLTDSPLHFGNGTRLTVT.

The genes are TRBV12-3 or TRBV12-4 and TRBJ1-1, with 7 bases lining up with TRBD1. The V segment lost 6 bases and the J segment 8 bases; nucleotides outside the gene matches: 3. The length of the CDR3 is 11 residues. The CDR3 region is CASRRDSEAFF. The CDR3 region has the DNA TGTGCCAGCAGACGGGACAGCGAAGCTTTCTTT.

The CDR3: CASSTTLYSNTEAFF. CDR3 bases: TGTGCCAGTAGTACCACCCTTTATTCGAACACTGAAGCTTTCTTT. The chain recombines TRBV19 with TRBJ1-1; D uncertain. V lost 4 bases and J 1 base, leaving 13 bases between the germline ends. Germline V lookup: CDR1 LNHDA, CDR2 SQIVND (reference sequence). The CDR3 runs 15 residues.

The genes are TRBV20-1 and TRBJ2-3; TRBD2 matches 11 bases. Trimming took 4 bases from V and 2 from J; bases not matched to a gene: 5. CDR3 size: 15 residues. Germline V gene data show CDR1 as DFQATT and CDR2 as SNEGSKA (reference sequence). The chain's CDR3 is CSAKGLAVDTDTQYF. CDR3 nucleotide sequence: TGCAGTGCTAAGGGACTAGCGGTGGACACAGATACGCAGTATTTT.

The chain joins TRBV7-9 to TRBJ2-7; D may be TRBD2 (5 bases). CDR1 is SEHNR, CDR2 FQNEAQ, per germline (reference sequence). Trimming pared 5 bases from V and 5 bases from J, leaving 19 bases between. This CDR3 region has 15 residues. This CDR3 reads CASSPPGGNGDEQYF. Here the CDR3 DNA reads TGTGCCAGCAGCCCTCCCGGCGGCAACGGGGACGAGCAGTACTTC.

This clonotype has a handful of counts. The genes are TRBV7-8 and TRBJ2-1; 10 positions agree with TRBD2. Germline loops: CDR1 SGHVS, CDR2 FQNEAQ. V shed 4 bases, J shed 1 base, and the junction held 4 bases outside the gene matches. The CDR3 sequence is 16 residues long. The CDR3 nucleotides are TGTGCCAGCAGCTCTACTAGCGGGGCTTCCTACAATGAGCAGTTCTTC. Its protein is CASSSTSGASYNEQFF.

The V call is TRBV9, the J call TRBJ2-1; perhaps TRBD2 as D (5 bases). The CDR3 spans 13 residues. Trimming cost V 0 bases and J 7 bases, with 8 bases left between them. Germline CDR1 SGDLS, CDR2 YYNGEE. The CDR3 protein is CASSVATGNEQFF. The CDR3 region has the DNA TGTGCCAGCAGCGTAGCTACGGGGAATGAGCAGTTCTTC.

This clonotype was picked up a small number of times. Germline and junction disagree at one end, which may indicate a read error. The CDR3 loop is CSVRKSQAGEQYF. The DNA for the CDR3 is TGCAGTGTTAGAAAGTCCCAGGCAGGAGAGCAGTACTTC. The rearrangement joins TRBV20-1 to TRBJ2-7; D unresolved. The CDR3 contains 13 residues. In germline, CDR1 is DFQATT, CDR2 SNEGSKA (reference sequence).

The chain links TRBV4-1 to TRBJ2-2; TRBD2 is a possible D gene (5 bases). V lost 4 bases, J lost 1 base, and 10 bases lay in between. Germline V gene lookup returns CDR1 MGHRA and CDR2 YSYEKL. The CDR3 contains 15 residues. In DNA form, the CDR3 reads TGCGCCAGCAGCCCACTCGGGAAGAACACCGGGGAGCTGTTTTTT. This gives the protein CASSPLGKNTGELFF.

The table lists this clonotype with a few counts. The DNA of the CDR3 is TGCGCCAGCAGCCCCTATCAGGGGGCGAAGACAGATACGCAGTATTTT. Translating gives CASSPYQGAKTDTQYF. J is TRBJ2-3 and V is TRBV4-1, with 8 bases fitting TRBD1. Germline V gene sequence: CDR1 MGHRA, CDR2 YSYEKL. Losses at the gene ends were 4 bases for V and 3 bases for J; bases not matched to a gene: 9. The CDR3 sequence is 16 residues long.

This chain connects TRBV7-6 to TRBJ2-7; 7 bases agree with TRBD1. With V trimmed by 6 bases and J by 1 base, 9 bases remained unmatched. Germline CDR1 reads SGHVS; CDR2 reads FNYEAQ. This CDR3 contains 15 residues. As DNA, the CDR3 is TGTGCCAGCAGTGGCAAGGGGGCCCCTTCCTACGAGCAGTACTTC. Residues: CASSGKGAPSYEQYF.

This clonotype appeared a few times. The chain joins TRBV28 to TRBJ1-1, with D unclear. Germline-derived CDR1 and CDR2 are MDHEN and SYDVKM. This CDR3 is 14 amino acids long. V was trimmed by 3 bases and J by 7 bases, leaving 15 bases between them. CDR3 amino acids: CASSFPLIGGEAFF. DNA of the CDR3: TGTGCCAGCAGTTTTCCACTGATTGGCGGTGAAGCTTTCTTT.

The rearrangement joins TRBV29-1 to TRBJ2-1; 9 nucleotides line up with TRBD1. Per the germline V gene, CDR1 is SQVTM and CDR2 is ANQGSEA. V lost 4 bases to trimming and J lost 8 bases; unmatched junction nucleotides: 9. The CDR3 is 14 amino acids. CDR3 amino acids: CSVALGQGGDEQFF. DNA of the CDR3: TGCAGCGTTGCCCTGGGACAGGGAGGCGATGAGCAGTTCTTC.

The chain combines TRBV2 with TRBJ1-2; 8 positions agree with TRBD1. This CDR3 comprises 13 residues. CDR1 and CDR2 from the germline V gene are SNHLY and FYNNEI. The V gene end was trimmed by 10 bases and the J gene end by 2 bases; junction bases not matched to a gene: 6. The CDR3 protein is CATARGRNYGYTF. In nucleotides, the CDR3 is TGTGCCACAGCCAGGGGGCGCAACTATGGCTACACCTTC.

This clonotype was observed a handful of times. J is TRBJ1-5 and V is TRBV6-2 or TRBV6-3, with TRBD1 matching 7 bases. V lost 6 bases and J lost 4; bases outside the gene matches: 12. The CDR3 length is 16 residues. CDR1 is MNHEY and CDR2 is SVGEGT in the germline V gene. For the CDR3, the DNA is TGTGCCAGCAGCGACCGGACAGGCGGCAGGAATCAGCCCCAGCATTTT. Protein: CASSDRTGGRNQPQHF.

This clonotype showed up many times. This chain links TRBV5-1 with TRBJ2-3; possible D gene TRBD1, 5 bases. CDR1 SGHRS and CDR2 YFSETQ come from the germline V gene. Trimming left V 0 bases short and J 2 bases short, with 10 bases between. The CDR3 contains 15 residues. CDR3 sequence reads: CASSLETASTDTQYF. The CDR3 region has the DNA TGCGCCAGCAGCTTGGAGACAGCCTCCACAGATACGCAGTATTTT.

This rearrangement joins TRBV5-5 to TRBJ2-5, with 7 bases identical to TRBD1. The germline V gene encodes CDR1 SGHKS and CDR2 YYEKEE (reference sequence). The trim removed 3 bases at V and 3 bases at J, leaving 11 bases unmatched. This CDR3 comprises 16 residues. CDR3 residues: CASSSLRDRTEETQYF. CDR3 in DNA: TGTGCCAGCAGCTCCCTCCGGGACAGAACCGAAGAGACCCAGTACTTC.

This clonotype was detected only a few times. The chain has TRBV6-5 and TRBJ1-1; TRBD1 is a possible D gene (6 bases). CDR3 length: 13 amino acids. The V gene lost 0 bases and the J gene lost 11 bases, with 13 bases spanning the gap. The V gene's germline CDR1 is MNHEY and CDR2 SVGAGI. CDR3 coding DNA: TGTGCCAGCAGTTACTCGGAGAACAGGGCGGCTTTCTTT. It codes for CASSYSENRAAFF.

Only a few counts were recorded for this clonotype. The genes are TRBV18 and TRBJ2-1, with D tentatively TRBD2 (5 bases). V was cut by 2 bases and J by 6 bases, with 8 bases left in between. CDR3 length: 13 amino acids. Germline CDR1 KGHSH, CDR2 LQKENI. DNA of the CDR3: TGTGCCAGCTCACCAGGGCTAGCCAATGAGCAGTTCTTC. It specifies CASSPGLANEQFF.